This TCR beta chain was captured by sequencing in a study of blood T cell repertoires in COVID-19. About the study: In each case, the material was cDNA or gDNA derived from T cells, B-cell-depleted T cells, or PBMCs.

Seattle cases were enrolled at active infection and followed longitudinally. Measured with immunoSEQ multiplex PCR; TCRdb has only the in-frame clones, and not every one. Among approximately 170,000 clones listed, 80% to 90% were seen once. The ends were cut back, 7 bases at V and 3 bases at J, with 12 bases in the middle. There are 14 residues in the CDR3. Germline V lookup: CDR1 MNHEY, CDR2 SVGAGI. The material sequenced was peripheral blood. The receptor comes from a woman aged 60 to 75 with COVID-19, enrolled during active disease. The chain has TRBV6-5 and TRBJ2-2, with TRBD1 as a possible D gene (5 bases). DNA for the CDR3: TGTGCCAGCAACCCAAGGACACACACCGGGGAGCTGTTTTTT. It translates to CASNPRTHTGELFF.